Below are 5 T cell receptor beta chains sequenced from a single sample in a study of blood T cell repertoires in COVID-19 (dated by TCRdb to 2019 to 2021). Library method: the immunoSEQ multiplex PCR assay. As stored in TCRdb, this immuneACCESS dataset retains in-frame rearrangements with V and J assigned. A fraction of the clones does not appear; measured against another copy, unresolved V genes explain less than half of the discrepancy, and the remainder lacks a known reason. Across this sample there are roughly 50,000 clones, with less than 90% seen only once. Clones ranked in the top ten supply 10% to 15% of the sample. Sequencing was performed on peripheral blood. The receptors stem from a human donor in a cohort sampled during active COVID-19.

The chain combines TRBV7-8 with TRBJ1-1; D gene ambiguous. The length of the CDR3 is 16 residues. Per germline, CDR1 SGHVS and CDR2 FQNEAQ. The V end lost 0 bases, the J end lost 1 base, and 12 bases lay between the germline ends. CDR3 sequence: CASSLAAEGRNTEAFF. CDR3 in DNA: TGTGCCAGCAGCTTAGCCGCGGAAGGCAGGAACACTGAAGCTTTCTTT.

The rearrangement uses TRBV28 and TRBJ2-1; TRBD2 matches at 10 bases. The CDR3 has 14 residues. J gave up 5 bases and V 7 bases, and 5 bases lay outside the gene matches. CDR1 is MDHEN, CDR2 SYDVKM, per germline. The CDR3 DNA reads as TGTGCCAGCAAACCGGGACTAGCGAACAATGAGCAGTTCTTC. This translates into CASKPGLANNEQFF.

The CDR3 loop is CAWSVRPSGGNNRITDTQYF. For the CDR3, the DNA is TGTGCCTGGAGTGTACGGCCTAGCGGGGGGAACAACCGCATCACAGATACGCAGTATTTT. This chain uses TRBV30 with TRBJ2-3, with 11 nucleotides matching TRBD2. The CDR3 runs to 20 residues. The V gene end was trimmed by 0 bases and the J gene end by 2 bases; junction bases not matched to a gene: 16. Germline loops: CDR1 GTSNPN, CDR2 SVGIG (reference sequence). Full variable domain (outside the CDR3, taken from reference TRBV30 and TRBJ2-3): SQTIHQWPATLVQPVGSPLSLECTVEGTSNPNLYWYRQAAGRGLQLLFYSVGIGQISSEVPQNLSASRPQDRQFILSSKKLLLSDSGFYLCAWSVRPSGGNNRITDTQYFGPGTRLTVL.

In the case of this clone: A junction boundary mismatches the germline segment, possibly from a read error. This chain links TRBV6-1 with TRBJ1-4; 8 nucleotides agree with TRBD1. The germline V gene has CDR1 MNHNS and CDR2 SASEGT. This CDR3 comprises 18 residues. CDR3 in amino acids: CASREGTGWAIGNEKLFF. CDR3 coding DNA: TGTGCCAGCAGAGAAGGGACAGGTTGGGCAATTGGTAATGAAAAACTGTTTTTT.

The chain couples TRBV6-6 to TRBJ2-7; D possibly corresponds to TRBD2 (6 bases). Germline loops: CDR1 MNHNY, CDR2 SVGAGI (reference sequence). This CDR3 is 15 amino acids long. Trimming pared 0 bases from V and 6 bases from J, leaving 15 bases between. This CDR3 is CASSYSQHPLAEQYF. CDR3 nucleotide sequence: TGTGCCAGCAGTTACTCCCAACACCCACTAGCCGAGCAGTACTTC.